What follows is one T cell receptor (beta chain) and its context. What it binds is unknown. Survey level was the resolution at which the v3.0 immunoSEQ assay ran. Clones were read by immunoSEQ multiplex PCR, and TCRdb kept only the in-frame ones, dropping some. The sample gives some 25,000 clones, about 85% of which show up once; around 3.6% is in the top ten. CDR1 and CDR2 from the germline V gene are SEHNR and FQNEAQ (reference sequence). V was pared by 5 bases and J by 6 bases, with 17 bases between. The CDR3 covers 15 residues. These data come from a study of long-term antiretroviral therapy in people with HIV. Study conclusions and caveats: Control repertoires displayed wider CDR3 length ranges than the HIV repertoires. It was not possible to obtain data on ART adherence, viral resistance or therapy changes. Pre-ART clonal expansion yielded clones that dominated the repertoire at all time points.

Participants with HIV, all of them, were treated in the United States. The starting material was unsorted PBMCs, obtained 1.9 years after starting antiretroviral therapy. This receptor was taken from a woman in her twenties or thirties with HIV. V is TRBV7-9 and J is TRBJ2-4; TRBD1 might be the D (5 bases). CDR3 sequence (DNA): TGTGCCAGCAGCCCGCCAGGAGTTAGGGGAAACATTCAGTACTTC. Translating gives CASSPPGVRGNIQYF.